This paragraph covers one T cell receptor (beta chain) sequence. The specificity of this receptor is unknown. Base qualities are missing; no much larger clone stands one base away. Here V drops 4 bases and J drops 6 bases, and the junction holds 7 bases not matched to any gene. The CDR3 sequence holds 14 residues, the cysteine and phenylalanine included. The sequence is cut down to CDR3 DNA, 42 bases in frame from base 1. CDR1 SGHRS and CDR2 YFSETQ are derived from the germline V gene. TCRbeta CDR3 regions were amplified from genomic DNA using the immunoSEQ Assay, a bias-controlled multiplex PCR. On the study's bioinformatics: Nucleated cell counts per sample were estimated from amplification of reference gene primers within the assay. To quantify the absolute abundance of each unique TCRbeta CDR3 rearrangement, sequence reads were collapsed and filtered. For each sample, productive Simpson clonality was calculated by taking the square root of Simpson's diversity index across productive rearrangements. Entries here come from immuneACCESS through TCRdb and include only in-frame sequences with V and J called. Some clones fail to appear in such tables; in the studies checked, an unresolved V gene covers under half of the shortfall, and the cause of the remainder is unknown. V, J and clone size are taken as reported in that table, and D and trimming were inferred from the DNA itself. A total of fewer than 250,000 clones appear in this sample, approximately 86% of them only once. The ten largest clones add up to around 1.7% of the sample.

This specimen comes from a study of blood T cell repertoires in COVID-19 (dated by TCRdb to the early 2020s). A note on the overall study: Samples covering the acute and convalescent phases of COVID-19 were provided by collaborators in the United States, Italy and Spain. The material from the prospective study consisted of cDNA or gDNA derived from T cells, B-cell-depleted T cells, or PBMCs. The dataset comprised deeply sampled blood TCRbeta repertoires from subjects exposed to, actively infected with, or recovered from COVID-19. The repertoires were released in a freely available public database intended as a resource for research on the immune response to SARS-CoV-2. Samples were obtained from the ongoing ImmuneRACE study (first 160 participants) and from 950 to 1,500 subjects provided by 6 global collaborators. Sample metadata almost always included a de-identified subject ID, COVID-19 status, age in years and sex. Where available, HLA class I and class II types were taken from metadata supplied by the sample provider and were not determined by assay-based typing. On the study overall, not on this receptor specifically: The quantity of clinical and demographic metadata differed by source and by participant and was supplied without curation.

Samples from volunteer blood donors who had recovered from COVID-19 were contributed by a second Seattle source. The collaborating institutions used their own protocols to collect whole blood in K2EDTA tubes. For TCRbeta analysis, collaborator samples were shipped as frozen whole blood, as isolated PBMCs, or as DNA extracted from either sample type. The chain joins TRBV5-1 to TRBJ2-7, with 10 bases matching TRBD1. The sequencing sample was made of peripheral blood. The TCR comes from a woman in her sixties who had recovered from COVID-19. The nucleotide sequence reads as follows: TGCGCCAGCAGCGGAGGGACAGGGGTAGGCGAGCAGTACTTC. This sequence encodes CASSGGTGVGEQYF.